This is a list of T cell receptor beta chains from one sample in a study of cytomegalovirus exposure and HLA in healthy donors. The table came from immunoSEQ multiplex PCR; TCRdb's copy has only in-frame clones and leaves some out. The repertoire holds 100,000 to 150,000 clones, with under 85% as singletons. The specimen was PBMCs. Receptors originate from a male donor in good health and CMV-seropositive. CDR3s include the opening cysteine and the closing phenylalanine or tryptophan. The order of the fields is CDR3 protein, V gene, CDR3 length, D gene. The D gene is left open where the match is weak.

CDR3 protein: CASSQDLKGDCGYTF
V gene: TRBV4-2
CDR3 length: 15
D gene: .

CDR3 protein: CASSDLAGEGNEQFF
V gene: TRBV6-4
CDR3 length: 15
D gene: TRBD2

CDR3 protein: CASSNPQGGITDTQYF
V gene: TRBV19
CDR3 length: 16
D gene: .

CDR3 protein: CASSPRQGFGPDTQYF
V gene: TRBV28
CDR3 length: 16
D gene: TRBD1

CDR3 protein: CASSVVGTGLNTQYF
V gene: TRBV6-1
CDR3 length: 15
D gene: TRBD1

CDR3 protein: CASRTSGDTQYF
V gene: TRBV11-1
CDR3 length: 12
D gene: TRBD2

CDR3 protein: CASSPGGNYGYTF
V gene: TRBV5-4
CDR3 length: 13
D gene: .

CDR3 protein: CSVEDGIETQYF
V gene: TRBV29-1
CDR3 length: 12
D gene: .

CDR3 protein: CSSSLFAGQGFSGNTIYF
V gene: TRBV7-9
CDR3 length: 18
D gene: .

CDR3 protein: CASSEGQWNTEAFF
V gene: TRBV28
CDR3 length: 14
D gene: TRBD1

CDR3 protein: CASSPLPGVSSSYEQYF
V gene: TRBV5-1
CDR3 length: 17
D gene: .

CDR3 protein: CASSLVGGGNEQFF
V gene: TRBV28
CDR3 length: 14
D gene: .

CDR3 protein: CGVMGQGAEAFF
V gene: TRBV29-1
CDR3 length: 12
D gene: TRBD1

CDR3 protein: CASSTWTRQFGEQFF
V gene: TRBV28
CDR3 length: 15
D gene: TRBD2

CDR3 protein: CAKRGGGQGSRGNQPQHF
V gene: TRBV10-3
CDR3 length: 18
D gene: TRBD1

CDR3 protein: CASSEKSQPQHF
V gene: TRBV6-1
CDR3 length: 12
D gene: .

CDR3 protein: CSVEGDRESSGANGLTF
V gene: TRBV29-1
CDR3 length: 17
D gene: .

CDR3 protein: CASSGETGGLVYEQYF
V gene: TRBV5-1
CDR3 length: 16
D gene: TRBD1

CDR3 protein: CASSPGWDRGGGYTF
V gene: TRBV6-6
CDR3 length: 15
D gene: TRBD1

CDR3 protein: CASSPPQSRDTGELFF
V gene: TRBV18
CDR3 length: 16
D gene: .

CDR3 protein: CASSLKGVAGGRGGDTQYF
V gene: TRBV27
CDR3 length: 19
D gene: TRBD2

CDR3 protein: CASSPSGTSIGDYEQYF
V gene: TRBV27
CDR3 length: 17
D gene: TRBD2

CDR3 protein: CASKTLGDTNQPQHF
V gene: TRBV19
CDR3 length: 15
D gene: .

CDR3 protein: CATLGQGGKAEAFF
V gene: TRBV28
CDR3 length: 14
D gene: TRBD1

CDR3 protein: CASTGTGAYNSPLHF
V gene: TRBV2
CDR3 length: 15
D gene: TRBD1

CDR3 protein: CATQTSGAEQYF
V gene: TRBV2
CDR3 length: 12
D gene: TRBD2

CDR3 protein: CASSPRQGRLETQYF
V gene: TRBV27
CDR3 length: 15
D gene: TRBD1

CDR3 protein: CASSPRSTVTDTQYF
V gene: TRBV18
CDR3 length: 15
D gene: .

CDR3 protein: CASSRQGDDEAFF
V gene: TRBV16
CDR3 length: 13
D gene: TRBD1

CDR3 protein: CASSYSTSGEKLFF
V gene: TRBV6-6
CDR3 length: 14
D gene: .

CDR3 protein: CAISERARQILAGELFF
V gene: TRBV10-3
CDR3 length: 17
D gene: .

CDR3 protein: CASSSGLAGVSTGELFF
V gene: TRBV7-3
CDR3 length: 17
D gene: TRBD2

CDR3 protein: CASRPTGANSPLHF
V gene: TRBV2
CDR3 length: 14
D gene: TRBD1

CDR3 protein: CASSSSFGSGYNEQFF
V gene: TRBV11-1
CDR3 length: 16
D gene: .

CDR3 protein: CASNEGGRRSNQPQHF
V gene: TRBV2
CDR3 length: 16
D gene: .

CDR3 protein: CSSSPGTEQFF
V gene: TRBV7-9
CDR3 length: 11
D gene: .

CDR3 protein: CASSLGAGGGHEQYF
V gene: TRBV5-1
CDR3 length: 15
D gene: TRBD1

CDR3 protein: CATSEGGAYNEQFF
V gene: TRBV9
CDR3 length: 14
D gene: .

CDR3 protein: CASREGGRNEQYF
V gene: TRBV27
CDR3 length: 13
D gene: .

CDR3 protein: CASSLQGAPMGYQPQHF
V gene: TRBV28
CDR3 length: 17
D gene: TRBD1

CDR3 protein: CASSTGYGVYGYTF
V gene: TRBV19
CDR3 length: 14
D gene: .

CDR3 protein: CASRWSRRNTEAFF
V gene: TRBV19
CDR3 length: 14
D gene: .

CDR3 protein: CASSLDPYNEQFF
V gene: TRBV5-1
CDR3 length: 13
D gene: .

CDR3 protein: CASSYTAGLEETQYF
V gene: TRBV18
CDR3 length: 15
D gene: .

CDR3 protein: CASSLGAGGVSEQYF
V gene: TRBV7-6
CDR3 length: 15
D gene: TRBD2

CDR3 protein: CASSATAASYEQYF
V gene: TRBV5-1
CDR3 length: 14
D gene: .

CDR3 protein: CASSLYGAGDTEAFF
V gene: TRBV7-3
CDR3 length: 15
D gene: .

CDR3 protein: CASSQRGTDTQYF
V gene: TRBV13
CDR3 length: 13
D gene: .

CDR3 protein: CSSSAGVTRAFF
V gene: TRBV7-9
CDR3 length: 12
D gene: .

CDR3 protein: CASSRRTGGEETQYF
V gene: TRBV23-1
CDR3 length: 15
D gene: TRBD1

CDR3 protein: CASSGQGARIYGYTF
V gene: TRBV19
CDR3 length: 15
D gene: TRBD1

CDR3 protein: CASSYSLTGNTGELFF
V gene: TRBV6-6
CDR3 length: 16
D gene: .

CDR3 protein: CASSLSGYEQYF
V gene: TRBV7-2
CDR3 length: 12
D gene: .

CDR3 protein: CASSIDLGTEAFF
V gene: TRBV19
CDR3 length: 13
D gene: .